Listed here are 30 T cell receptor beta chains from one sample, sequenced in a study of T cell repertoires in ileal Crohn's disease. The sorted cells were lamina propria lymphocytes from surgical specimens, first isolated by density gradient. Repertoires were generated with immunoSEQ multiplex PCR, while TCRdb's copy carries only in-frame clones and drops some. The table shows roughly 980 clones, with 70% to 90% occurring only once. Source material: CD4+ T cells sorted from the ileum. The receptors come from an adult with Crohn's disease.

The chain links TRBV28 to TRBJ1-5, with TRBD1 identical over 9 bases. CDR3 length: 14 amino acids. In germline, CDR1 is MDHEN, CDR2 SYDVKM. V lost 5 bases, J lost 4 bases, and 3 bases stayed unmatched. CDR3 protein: CASSPGTGNQPQHF. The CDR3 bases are TGTGCCAGCAGTCCCGGGACAGGGAATCAGCCCCAGCATTTT.

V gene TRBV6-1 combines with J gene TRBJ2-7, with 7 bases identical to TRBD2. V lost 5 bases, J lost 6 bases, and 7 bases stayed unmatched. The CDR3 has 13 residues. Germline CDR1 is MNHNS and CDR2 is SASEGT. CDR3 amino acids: CASSPGRQGEQYF. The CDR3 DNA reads TGTGCCAGCAGTCCCGGGAGGCAAGGCGAGCAGTACTTC.

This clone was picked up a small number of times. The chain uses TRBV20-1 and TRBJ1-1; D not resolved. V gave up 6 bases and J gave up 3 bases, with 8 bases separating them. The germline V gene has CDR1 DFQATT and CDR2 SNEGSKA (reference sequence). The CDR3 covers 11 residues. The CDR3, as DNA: TGCAGTGCGCCGCTACACACTGAAGCTTTCTTT. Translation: CSAPLHTEAFF.

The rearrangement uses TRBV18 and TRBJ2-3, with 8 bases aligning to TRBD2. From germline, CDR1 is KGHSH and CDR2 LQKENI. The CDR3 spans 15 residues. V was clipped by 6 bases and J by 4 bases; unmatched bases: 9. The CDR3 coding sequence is TGTGCCAGCTCCCCTAATACGGGAGGGGCAGATACGCAGTATTTT. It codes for CASSPNTGGADTQYF.

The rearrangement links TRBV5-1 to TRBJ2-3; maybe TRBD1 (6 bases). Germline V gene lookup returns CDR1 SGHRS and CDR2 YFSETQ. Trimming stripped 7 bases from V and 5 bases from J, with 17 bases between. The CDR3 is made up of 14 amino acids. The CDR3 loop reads CASLRDTRGDTQYF. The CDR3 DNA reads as TGCGCCAGCTTACGGGACACAAGGGGAGATACGCAGTATTTT.

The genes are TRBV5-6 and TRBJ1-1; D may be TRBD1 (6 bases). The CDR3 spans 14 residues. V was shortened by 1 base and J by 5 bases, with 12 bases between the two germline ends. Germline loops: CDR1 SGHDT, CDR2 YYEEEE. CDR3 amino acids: CASSLIRQATEAFF. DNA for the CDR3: TGTGCCAGCAGCTTGATCCGACAGGCAACTGAAGCTTTCTTT.

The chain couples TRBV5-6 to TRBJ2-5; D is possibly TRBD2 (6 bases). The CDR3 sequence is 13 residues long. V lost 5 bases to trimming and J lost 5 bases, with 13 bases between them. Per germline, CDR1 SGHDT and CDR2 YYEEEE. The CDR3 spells CASSGAGVETQYF. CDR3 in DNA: TGTGCCAGCAGTGGAGCGGGCGTGGAGACCCAGTACTTC.

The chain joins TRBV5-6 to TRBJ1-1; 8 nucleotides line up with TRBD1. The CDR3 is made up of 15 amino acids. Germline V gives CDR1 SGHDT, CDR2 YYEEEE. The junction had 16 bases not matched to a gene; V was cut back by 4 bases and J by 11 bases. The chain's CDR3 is CASSLGQGALEGAFF. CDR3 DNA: TGTGCCAGCAGCCTAGGACAGGGAGCCCTGGAAGGGGCTTTCTTT. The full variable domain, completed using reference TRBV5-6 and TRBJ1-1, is DAGVTQSPTHLIKTRGQQVTLRCSPKSGHDTVSWYQQALGQGPQFIFQYYEEEERQRGNFPDRFSGHQFPNYSSELNVNALLLGDSALYLCASSLGQGALEGAFFGQGTRLTVV.

The CDR3 reads CASSFRVSEQFF. The CDR3 nucleotides are TGTGCCAGCAGCTTCCGGGTGAGTGAGCAGTTCTTC. The chain is built from TRBV5-4 and TRBJ2-1, with D unclear. The CDR3 has 12 residues. V was pared by 2 bases and J by 9 bases, with 9 bases between. Germline values: CDR1 SGHNT, CDR2 YYREEE (reference sequence).

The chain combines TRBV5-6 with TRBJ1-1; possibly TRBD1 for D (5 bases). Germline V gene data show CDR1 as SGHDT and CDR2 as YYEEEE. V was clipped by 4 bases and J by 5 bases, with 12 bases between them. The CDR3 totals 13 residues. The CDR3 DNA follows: TGTGCCAGCAGCCGGGATCGGGGGACTGAAGCTTTCTTT. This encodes CASSRDRGTEAFF.

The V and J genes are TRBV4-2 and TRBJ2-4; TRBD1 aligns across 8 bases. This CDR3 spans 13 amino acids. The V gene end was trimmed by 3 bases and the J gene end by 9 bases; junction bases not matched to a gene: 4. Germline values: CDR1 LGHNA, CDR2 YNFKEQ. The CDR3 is CASSQDRVSIQYF. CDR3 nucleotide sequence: TGTGCCAGCAGCCAGGACAGGGTGTCCATTCAGTACTTC.

The CDR3 protein is CASSYGQGVGTSGYTF. The DNA of the CDR3 is TGTGCCAGCAGCTATGGTCAGGGCGTGGGGACTAGTGGCTACACCTTC. This chain joins TRBV5-6 and TRBJ1-2; perhaps TRBD1 as D (5 bases). Germline-derived CDR1 and CDR2 are SGHDT and YYEEEE. The CDR3 sequence is 16 residues long. Between the trimmed V and J ends, which lost 3 bases and 7 bases, there was a span of 22 bases.

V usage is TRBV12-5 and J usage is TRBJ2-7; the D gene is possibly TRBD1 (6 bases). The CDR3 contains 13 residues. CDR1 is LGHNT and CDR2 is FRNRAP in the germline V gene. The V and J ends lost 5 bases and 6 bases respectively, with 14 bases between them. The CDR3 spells CASGQSGAPEQYF. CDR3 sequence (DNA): TGTGCTAGTGGTCAATCAGGGGCCCCCGAGCAGTACTTC.

CDR3 nucleotides: TGTGCCAGCATCCTTGAGGGGAGCAGGGGGAACACTGAAGCTTTCTTT. The encoded protein is CASILEGSRGNTEAFF. This chain uses TRBV2 with TRBJ1-1; D is perhaps TRBD1 (6 bases). Germline CDR1 is SNHLY and CDR2 is FYNNEI. The CDR3 is made up of 16 amino acids. V lost 7 bases and J 1 base, leaving 19 bases between the germline ends.

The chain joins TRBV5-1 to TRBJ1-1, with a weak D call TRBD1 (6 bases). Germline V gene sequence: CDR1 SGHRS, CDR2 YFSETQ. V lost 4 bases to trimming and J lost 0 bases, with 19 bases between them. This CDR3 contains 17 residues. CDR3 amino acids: CASSQPGQASMNTEAFF. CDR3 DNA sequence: TGCGCCAGCAGCCAACCGGGACAAGCATCGATGAACACTGAAGCTTTCTTT.

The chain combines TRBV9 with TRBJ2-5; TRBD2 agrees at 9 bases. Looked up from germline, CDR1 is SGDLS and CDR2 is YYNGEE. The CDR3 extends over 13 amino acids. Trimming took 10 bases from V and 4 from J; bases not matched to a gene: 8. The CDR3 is CASEGREGETQYF. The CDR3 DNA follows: TGTGCCTCCGAGGGGCGGGAGGGAGAGACCCAGTACTTC.

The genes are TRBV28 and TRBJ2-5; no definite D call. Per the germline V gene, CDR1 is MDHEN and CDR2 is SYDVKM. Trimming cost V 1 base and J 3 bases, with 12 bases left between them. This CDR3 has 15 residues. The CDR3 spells CASSLFLRRKETQYF. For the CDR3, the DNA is TGTGCCAGCAGTTTATTTCTTCGGCGGAAAGAGACCCAGTACTTC.

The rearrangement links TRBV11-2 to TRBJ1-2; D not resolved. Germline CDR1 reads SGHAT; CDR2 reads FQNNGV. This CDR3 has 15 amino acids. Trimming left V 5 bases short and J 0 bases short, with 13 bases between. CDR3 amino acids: CASSRREGSNYGYTF. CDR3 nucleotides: TGTGCCAGCAGCCGTCGTGAGGGATCTAACTATGGCTACACCTTC.

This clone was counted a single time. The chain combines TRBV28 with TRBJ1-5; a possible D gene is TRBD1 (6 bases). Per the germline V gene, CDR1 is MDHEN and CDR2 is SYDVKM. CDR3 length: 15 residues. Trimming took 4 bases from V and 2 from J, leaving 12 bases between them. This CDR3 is CASSSGQRGNQPQHF. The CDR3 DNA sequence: TGTGCCAGCAGTTCAGGACAGAGAGGCAATCAGCCCCAGCATTTT.

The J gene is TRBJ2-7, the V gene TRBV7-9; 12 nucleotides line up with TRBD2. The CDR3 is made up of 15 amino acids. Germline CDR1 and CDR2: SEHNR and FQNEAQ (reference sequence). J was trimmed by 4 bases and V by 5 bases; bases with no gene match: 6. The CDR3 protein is CASSVGTSGPYEQYF. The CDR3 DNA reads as TGTGCCAGCAGCGTCGGGACTAGCGGGCCGTACGAGCAGTACTTC.

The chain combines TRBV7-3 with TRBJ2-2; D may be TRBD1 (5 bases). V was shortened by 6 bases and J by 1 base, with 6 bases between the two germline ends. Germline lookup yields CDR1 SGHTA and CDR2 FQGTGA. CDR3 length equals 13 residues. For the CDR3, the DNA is TGTGCCAGCAGGGGGCTGAACACCGGGGAGCTGTTTTTT. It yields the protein CASRGLNTGELFF.

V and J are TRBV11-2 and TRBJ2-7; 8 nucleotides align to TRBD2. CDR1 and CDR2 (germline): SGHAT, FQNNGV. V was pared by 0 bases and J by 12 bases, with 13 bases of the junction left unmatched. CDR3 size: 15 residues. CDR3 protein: CASSLDHIVSGSAYF. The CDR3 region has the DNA TGTGCCAGCAGCTTAGATCATATCGTCAGCGGGAGTGCGTACTTC.

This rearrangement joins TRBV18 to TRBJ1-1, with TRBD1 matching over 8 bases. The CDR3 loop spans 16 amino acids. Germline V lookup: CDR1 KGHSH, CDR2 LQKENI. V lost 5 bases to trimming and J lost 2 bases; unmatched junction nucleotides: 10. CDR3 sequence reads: CASSVTGGGINTEAFF. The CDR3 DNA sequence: TGTGCCAGCTCAGTTACAGGGGGAGGTATAAACACTGAAGCTTTCTTT.

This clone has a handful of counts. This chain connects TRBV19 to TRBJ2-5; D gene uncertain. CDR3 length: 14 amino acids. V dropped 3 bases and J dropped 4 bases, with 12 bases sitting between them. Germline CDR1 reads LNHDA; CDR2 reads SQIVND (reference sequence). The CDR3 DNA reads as TGTGCCAGTAGTATCAGGTCCTCCCTAGAGACCCAGTACTTC. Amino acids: CASSIRSSLETQYF.

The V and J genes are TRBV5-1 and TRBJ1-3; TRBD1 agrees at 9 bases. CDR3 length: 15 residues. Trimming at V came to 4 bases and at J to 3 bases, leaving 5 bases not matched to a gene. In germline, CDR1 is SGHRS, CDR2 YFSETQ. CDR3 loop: CASSPRTGDGNTIYF. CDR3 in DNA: TGCGCCAGCAGCCCAAGGACAGGGGATGGAAACACCATATATTTT.

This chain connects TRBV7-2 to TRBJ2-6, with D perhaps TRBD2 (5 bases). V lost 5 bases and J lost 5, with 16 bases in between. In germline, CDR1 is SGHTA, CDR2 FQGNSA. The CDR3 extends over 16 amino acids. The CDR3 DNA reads TGTGCCAGCAGCCTCACTGCAGGAGGTAGGGCCAACGTCCTGACTTTC. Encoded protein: CASSLTAGGRANVLTF.

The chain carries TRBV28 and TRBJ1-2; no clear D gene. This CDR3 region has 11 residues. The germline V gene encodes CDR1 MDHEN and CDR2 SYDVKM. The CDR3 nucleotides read TGTGCTGGCGGAACCTACTATGGCTACACCTTC. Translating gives CAGGTYYGYTF.

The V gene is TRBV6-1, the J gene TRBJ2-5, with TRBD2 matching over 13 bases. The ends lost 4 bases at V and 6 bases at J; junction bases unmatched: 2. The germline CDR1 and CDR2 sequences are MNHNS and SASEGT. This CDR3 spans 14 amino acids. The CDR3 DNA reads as TGTGCCAGCAGTGGGACTAGCGGGAGCAAGACCCAGTACTTC. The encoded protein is CASSGTSGSKTQYF.

CDR3 nucleotide sequence: TGTGCCAGTAACAACGGACAGGGGGCTAAAAGGGGGAATGAGCAGTTCTTC. Its protein is CASNNGQGAKRGNEQFF. V usage is TRBV19 and J usage is TRBJ2-1, with 11 bases that match TRBD1. Looked up from germline, CDR1 is LNHDA and CDR2 is SQIVND (reference sequence). This CDR3 has 17 amino acids. The trim removed 7 bases at V and 7 bases at J, leaving 15 bases unmatched.

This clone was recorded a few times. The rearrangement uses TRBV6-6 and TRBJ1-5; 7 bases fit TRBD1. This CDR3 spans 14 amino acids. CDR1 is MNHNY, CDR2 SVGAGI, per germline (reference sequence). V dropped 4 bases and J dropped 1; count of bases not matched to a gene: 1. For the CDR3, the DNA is TGTGCCAGCAGTTTACAGGGGAGCAATCAGCCCCAGCATTTT. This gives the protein CASSLQGSNQPQHF.